This note documents a single T cell receptor beta chain sequence. Assay used: immunoSEQ multiplex PCR; TCRdb lists only in-frame clones, some missing. The table shows 180,000 or so clones, with nearly 90% occurring only once. The data were taken from a study of blood T cell repertoires in COVID-19. The CDR3 runs to 22 residues. V usage is TRBV12-2 and J usage is TRBJ2-3; the table names TRBD2, a call not compared with the DNA. TRBV12-2 counts as a pseudogene. This TCR was sampled from a man between 50 and 59 years old with acute or convalescent COVID-19. Sequencing used peripheral blood. The CDR3 is CASRPSLSGRLAGYLGTDTQYF. The CDR3 bases are TGTGCAAGTCGCCCGAGTTTGTCGGGTCGACTAGCGGGGTACCTGGGCACAGATACGCAGTATTTT.